The clone carrying this TCR beta chain was counted at least ten times. Trimming removed 6 bases from V and 1 base from J, with 10 bases in between. There are 13 residues in the CDR3. CDR1 is DFQATT and CDR2 is SNEGSKA in the germline V gene (reference sequence). This entry comes from a study of neurological immune-mediated disorders. TCRdb reanalysed the 5' RACE reads using MiXCR and keeps one entry per CDR3 protein. The sample lists tens of thousands of distinct CDR3 sequences; approximately 10% were seen once. The J gene is TRBJ1-5, the V gene TRBV20-1; D gene uncertain. The sequencing sample was made of PBMCs. The receptor was isolated from a man in his sixties in good health. The CDR3 here is CSAGSGSNQPQHF. As DNA, the CDR3 is TGCAGTGCCGGTTCGGGGAGCAATCAGCCCCAGCATTTT.